This TCR beta chain was identified in a study of beta chain features in type 1 diabetes. Study results and limitations: It was among patients, rather than healthy donors, that naive, central memory and Treg TCRB repertoires appeared more similar. Among patients with Type 1 diabetes, TCRB CDR3s were moderately but significantly shorter in every one of the four CD4+ subsets. Any HLA effect on TCRB rearrangement was left unresolved by small sub-analyses. Insertions were fewer and deletions more numerous at VDJ junctions in type 1 diabetes patients.

cDNA synthesis used the whole RNA isolate, giving expressed TCRB sequences. Measured with immunoSEQ multiplex PCR; TCRdb has only the in-frame clones, and not every one. The repertoire consists of 500,000 to 650,000 clones, with roughly 12% occurring once and the leading ten covering more than 0.1%. Concerning this clone itself: Its specificity is unknown.

After removal of 5 bases from V and 4 bases from J, the junction contained 13 bases not matched to a gene. CDR1 is SQVTM, CDR2 ANQGSEA, per germline. This CDR3 region has 16 residues. Sample: naive CD4+ T cells from blood. The clonotype was recovered from a man aged 25 to 40 with type 1 diabetes. The rearrangement uses TRBV29-1 and TRBJ1-3; TRBD1 agrees at 8 bases. The chain's CDR3 is CSVSTGGGPLGNTIYF. The DNA for the CDR3 is TGCAGCGTTTCCACAGGGGGAGGGCCCTTGGGAAACACCATATATTTT.